One and the same sample provided the 22 T cell receptor beta chains below, sequenced in a study of brain T cells in children with intractable seizures. Time point reported: blood from clinic visit 5 months post-surgery; TSC patient then seizure free. Sequencing was performed with immunoSEQ multiplex PCR; in TCRdb, only in-frame clones are kept and a portion is missing. This table holds about 350,000 clones, over 90% found once. Here the sequenced sample was peripheral blood, taken around 5 months after surgery. All receptors derive from a boy under three years old with tuberous sclerosis and intractable seizures.

The chain is built from TRBV13 and TRBJ1-1, with D hard to call. Germline V gives CDR1 PRHDT, CDR2 FYEKMQ (reference sequence). V lost 0 bases to trimming and J lost 1 base, with 6 bases between them. The CDR3 sequence is 14 residues long. CDR3 DNA sequence: TGTGCCAGCAGCTTAGGAAACAAGAACACTGAAGCTTTCTTT. Residues: CASSLGNKNTEAFF.

The V call is TRBV9, the J call TRBJ2-3; D is undetermined. Deletions cut 4 bases from V and 1 base from J, with 13 bases between. The CDR3 extends over 15 amino acids. Germline values: CDR1 SGDLS, CDR2 YYNGEE. The CDR3 sequence is CASSPSRKRTDTQYF. As DNA, the CDR3 is TGTGCCAGCAGCCCGAGCCGAAAACGCACAGATACGCAGTATTTT.

V is TRBV3-1 (or the pseudogene TRBV3-2) and J is TRBJ1-2; 9 positions agree with TRBD1. V shed 3 bases, J shed 4 bases, and the junction held 6 bases outside the gene matches. The CDR3 contains 15 residues. Germline CDR1 LGHDT, CDR2 YNNKEL (reference sequence). The CDR3 is CASSHHRGLGYGYTF. The DNA for the CDR3 is TGTGCCAGCAGCCACCACAGGGGGCTAGGCTATGGCTACACCTTC.

The J gene is TRBJ2-2, the V gene TRBV6-1; tentatively, D is TRBD1 (6 bases). The ends were cut back, 3 bases at V and 6 bases at J, with 17 bases in the middle. The germline V gene has CDR1 MNHNS and CDR2 SASEGT. The CDR3 contains 16 residues. The CDR3 DNA is TGTGCCAGCAGTGAGGGACCGACAGGTATAGCCGGGGAGCTGTTTTTT. Residues: CASSEGPTGIAGELFF.

The V and J genes are TRBV7-9 and TRBJ1-1, with a tentative D call TRBD1 (5 bases). Trimming shortened V by 2 bases and J by 7 bases, and 8 bases separated the two germline ends. Germline CDR1 reads SEHNR; CDR2 reads FQNEAQ (reference sequence). The length of the CDR3 is 12 residues. This CDR3 is CASSLQGDEAFF. The DNA of the CDR3 is TGTGCCAGCAGCTTACAGGGCGATGAAGCTTTCTTT.

The chain employs TRBV5-1 and TRBJ2-1; maybe TRBD2 (6 bases). The CDR3 loop spans 15 amino acids. The V gene lost 6 bases and the J gene lost 2 bases, with 15 bases spanning the gap. CDR1 is SGHRS and CDR2 is YFSETQ in the germline V gene. This CDR3 reads CASTIRGFAYNEQFF. Here the CDR3 DNA reads TGCGCCAGCACAATTCGGGGGTTCGCCTACAATGAGCAGTTCTTC.

This chain uses TRBV2 with TRBJ2-2; possibly TRBD1 or TRBD2 for D (6 bases each). The CDR3 runs to 16 residues. From germline, CDR1 is SNHLY and CDR2 FYNNEI. The V end was cut by 1 base, the J end by 0 bases, with 9 bases between. This CDR3 reads CASSEEGGPNTGELFF. The CDR3 nucleotides read TGTGCCAGCAGTGAAGAGGGGGGACCGAACACCGGGGAGCTGTTTTTT.

This clone was seen just once. The chain links TRBV6-1 to TRBJ1-2, with TRBD1 matching over 8 bases. This CDR3 has 16 amino acids. CDR1 and CDR2 (germline): MNHNS, SASEGT. The V and J ends lost 0 bases and 2 bases, in that order; junction bases with no gene match: 5. In DNA form, the CDR3 reads TGTGCCAGCAGTGAAGCGGAGGACAGGGACAACTATGGCTACACCTTC. Encoded protein: CASSEAEDRDNYGYTF.

The J gene is TRBJ1-5, the V gene TRBV28; D possibly corresponds to TRBD1 (5 bases). V was trimmed by 5 bases and J by 0 bases, leaving 14 bases between them. The CDR3 is 16 amino acids. Per germline, CDR1 MDHEN and CDR2 SYDVKM. The CDR3 reads CASSPHWGSSNQPQHF. In nucleotides, the CDR3 is TGTGCCAGCAGTCCTCACTGGGGGAGTAGCAATCAGCCCCAGCATTTT.

The rearrangement joins TRBV3-1 (or the pseudogene TRBV3-2) to TRBJ2-1; no firm D call. This CDR3 has 14 amino acids. CDR1 and CDR2 from the germline V gene are LGHDT and YNNKEL (reference sequence). Trimming removed 4 bases at V and 6 bases at J, with 13 bases between. The CDR3 is CASSPMASSNEQFF. In DNA form, the CDR3 reads TGTGCCAGCAGCCCCATGGCTAGTTCCAATGAGCAGTTCTTC.

The CDR3 is CASSLASGAWEKLFF. The CDR3 DNA sequence: TGTGCCAGCAGCTTAGCGTCGGGGGCTTGGGAAAAACTGTTTTTT. V is TRBV7-8 and J is TRBJ1-4; perhaps TRBD1 as D (6 bases). Germline assignment: CDR1 SGHVS and CDR2 FQNEAQ. The CDR3 has 15 amino acids. The germline V and J ends were trimmed by 0 bases and 8 bases, with 13 bases remaining between them.

In regard to this clone: Other DNA sequences in this sample translate to the same CDR3. The chain combines TRBV27 with TRBJ1-5, with D hard to call. V gave up 3 bases and J gave up 1 base, with 4 bases separating them. CDR1 is MNHEY, CDR2 SMNVEV, per germline (reference sequence). The CDR3 extends over 13 amino acids. In DNA form, the CDR3 reads TGTGCCAGCAGTTTTCAAAGCAATCAGCCCCAGCATTTT. As protein: CASSFQSNQPQHF.

The V gene is TRBV15, the J gene TRBJ2-5, with 7 bases matching TRBD2. J lost 2 bases, V lost 6 bases, and 6 bases had no gene match. Germline V gene data show CDR1 as LNHNV and CDR2 as YYDKDF (reference sequence). The CDR3 runs to 14 residues. CDR3 nucleotides: TGTGCCACCAGAGGGTGGGGGGGGCAAGAGACCCAGTACTTC. This encodes CATRGWGGQETQYF.

The gene calls are TRBV5-6 and TRBJ2-3; possible D gene TRBD1, 5 bases. The CDR3 spans 17 residues. The V gene lost 0 bases and the J gene lost 4 bases, with 18 bases spanning the gap. Germline V gene data show CDR1 as SGHDT and CDR2 as YYEEEE. The CDR3 DNA reads TGTGCCAGCAGCTTGGTAGGGGTTTACTTGGTCCCAGATACGCAGTATTTT. Protein: CASSLVGVYLVPDTQYF.

This chain links TRBV30 with TRBJ2-1; TRBD2 aligns across 10 bases. Germline CDR1 is GTSNPN and CDR2 is SVGIG (reference sequence). This CDR3 region has 19 residues. J lost 4 bases, V lost 0 bases, and 15 bases had no gene match. This chain's CDR3 is CAWSVQARASGRWYNEQFF. The CDR3 DNA follows: TGTGCCTGGAGTGTACAAGCTAGGGCTAGCGGGAGATGGTACAATGAGCAGTTCTTC.

The genes are TRBV7-3 and TRBJ2-6; D unclear. Germline V CDR1 and CDR2: SGHTA, FQGTGA. V dropped 5 bases and J dropped 0 bases, with 8 bases sitting between them. The CDR3 covers 15 residues. In nucleotides, the CDR3 is TGTGCCAGCAGCGCAGACAACTCTGGGGCCAACGTCCTGACTTTC. It is translated as CASSADNSGANVLTF.

The V and J genes are TRBV28 and TRBJ2-5; the match to TRBD1 covers 9 bases. The CDR3 sequence is 16 residues long. Trimming took 2 bases from V and 4 from J; bases not matched to a gene: 8. Germline V CDR1 and CDR2: MDHEN, SYDVKM. DNA for the CDR3: TGTGCCAGCAGTTTAACCTCCTGGACAGGGGCAGAGACCCAGTACTTC. This gives the protein CASSLTSWTGAETQYF.

V gene TRBV7-9 combines with J gene TRBJ1-3, with D unclear. This CDR3 has 16 residues. Germline V gene lookup returns CDR1 SEHNR and CDR2 FQNEAQ (reference sequence). Deletions cut 5 bases from V and 0 bases from J, with 14 bases between. The CDR3 region has the DNA TGTGCCAGCAGCCGGGCGGGTCCTCTCTCTGGAAACACCATATATTTT. It codes for CASSRAGPLSGNTIYF. The complete variable domain, with remaining parts taken from reference TRBV7-9 and TRBJ1-3, reads DTGVSQNPRHKITKRGQNVTFRCDPISEHNRLYWYRQTLGQGPEFLTYFQNEAQLEKSRLLSDRFSAERPKGSFSTLEIQRTEQGDSAMYLCASSRAGPLSGNTIYFGEGSWLTVV.

In the case of this clone: Other DNA sequences in this specimen translate into the identical CDR3. V gene TRBV20-1 combines with J gene TRBJ2-3; D ambiguous. Germline-derived CDR1 and CDR2 are DFQATT and SNEGSKA (reference sequence). V lost 3 bases to trimming and J lost 3 bases, with 4 bases between them. CDR3 length: 11 amino acids. Written as DNA, the CDR3 is TGCAGTGCTAGTGGAACAGATACGCAGTATTTT. Amino acid sequence: CSASGTDTQYF.

This chain connects TRBV13 to TRBJ1-2; D is possibly TRBD1 (6 bases). V was cut by 2 bases and J by 2 bases, with 9 bases left in between. The CDR3 spans 14 residues. From germline, CDR1 is PRHDT and CDR2 FYEKMQ (reference sequence). The CDR3 here is CASSLPQGNYGYTF. Written as DNA, the CDR3 is TGTGCCAGCAGCTTACCCCAGGGGAACTATGGCTACACCTTC. Supplemented by reference TRBV13 and TRBJ1-2, the full variable domain reads AAGVIQSPRHLIKEKRETATLKCYPIPRHDTVYWYQQGPGQDPQFLISFYEKMQSDKGSIPDRFSAQQFSDYHSELNMSSLELGDSALYFCASSLPQGNYGYTFGSGTRLTVV.

This clone was seen a few times. The V and J genes are TRBV27 and TRBJ1-1; D might be TRBD1 (5 bases). Germline CDR1 reads MNHEY; CDR2 reads SMNVEV (reference sequence). V dropped 1 base and J dropped 3 bases, with 15 bases sitting between them. The CDR3 sequence is 16 residues long. Here the CDR3 reads CASSLLSPGGDTEAFF. As DNA, the CDR3 is TGTGCCAGCAGTTTATTATCGCCCGGGGGGGACACTGAAGCTTTCTTT.

This clone occurred once. The rearrangement uses TRBV5-1 and TRBJ2-3; no clear D gene. The CDR3 has 14 residues. V gave up 0 bases and J gave up 0 bases, with 5 bases separating them. Germline assignment: CDR1 SGHRS and CDR2 YFSETQ. This CDR3 is CASSLGRSTDTQYF. The DNA for the CDR3 is TGCGCCAGCAGCTTGGGACGGAGCACAGATACGCAGTATTTT.